This TCR beta chain was observed in a study of T cell responses to AZD1222 COVID-19 vaccine. Study-wide findings and caveats: Dominant CD4 TCR responses targeted spike regions 160-218 and 743-854.

The table came from immunoSEQ multiplex PCR; TCRdb's copy has only in-frame clones and leaves some out. In the table there are 90,000 to 110,000 clones, about 87% of which are singletons. V was shortened by 6 bases and J by 6 bases, with 17 bases between the two germline ends. Germline V gene data show CDR1 as MNHEY and CDR2 as SVGAGI. CDR3 size: 14 residues. As concerns this clone: Its antigen remains unidentified.

This sequence originates from an adult who received the AZD1222 COVID-19 vaccine. The rearrangement joins TRBV6-5 to TRBJ1-1; D may be TRBD1 (5 bases). The sample was peripheral blood, taken 28 days after the second AZD1222 dose. The CDR3 loop reads CASSRLARGAEAFF. The CDR3 region has the DNA TGTGCCAGCAGCCGACTAGCTCGGGGCGCTGAAGCTTTCTTT.